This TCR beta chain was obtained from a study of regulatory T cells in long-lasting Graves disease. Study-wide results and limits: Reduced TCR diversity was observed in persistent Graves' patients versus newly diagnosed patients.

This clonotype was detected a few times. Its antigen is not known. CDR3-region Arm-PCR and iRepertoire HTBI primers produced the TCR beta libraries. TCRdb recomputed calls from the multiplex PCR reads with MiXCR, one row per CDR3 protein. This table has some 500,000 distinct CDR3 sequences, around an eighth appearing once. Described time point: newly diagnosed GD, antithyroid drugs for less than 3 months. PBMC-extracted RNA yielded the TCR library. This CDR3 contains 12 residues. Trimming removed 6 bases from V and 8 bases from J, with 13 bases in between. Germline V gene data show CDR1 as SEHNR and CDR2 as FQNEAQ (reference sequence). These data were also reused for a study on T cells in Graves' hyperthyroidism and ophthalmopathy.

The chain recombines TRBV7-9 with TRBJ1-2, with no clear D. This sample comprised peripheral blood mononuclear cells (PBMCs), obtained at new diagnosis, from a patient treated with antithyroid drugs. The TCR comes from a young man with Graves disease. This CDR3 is CASSSDPRGYTF. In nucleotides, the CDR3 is TGTGCCAGCAGTTCCGACCCGCGGGGCTACACCTTC.